This TCR beta chain comes out of a study of technical replicates of blood from four donors. CDR3 length equals 15 residues. The V segment lost 10 bases and the J segment 7 bases; nucleotides outside the gene matches: 16. Germline CDR1 and CDR2: SGHTA and FQGNSA. Method: immunoSEQ multiplex PCR; TCRdb's copy keeps in-frame clones and lacks some. The table shows around 62,000 clones, with around 97% occurring only once. The sequencing sample was made of T cells isolated from PBMCs. This chain uses TRBV7-2 with TRBJ1-3, with TRBD1 matching over 7 bases. The source of this sequence is a human donor in good health. The CDR3 bases are TGTGCCACCCCTACCCCGGGACAGACAACGAACACCATATATTTT. It specifies CATPTPGQTTNTIYF. The whole variable domain, filled in from reference TRBV7-2 and TRBJ1-3, reads GAGVSQSPSNKVTEKGKDVELRCDPISGHTALYWYRQSLGQGLEFLIYFQGNSAPDKSGLPSDRFSAERTGGSVSTLTIQRTQQEDSAVYLCATPTPGQTTNTIYFGEGSWLTVV.